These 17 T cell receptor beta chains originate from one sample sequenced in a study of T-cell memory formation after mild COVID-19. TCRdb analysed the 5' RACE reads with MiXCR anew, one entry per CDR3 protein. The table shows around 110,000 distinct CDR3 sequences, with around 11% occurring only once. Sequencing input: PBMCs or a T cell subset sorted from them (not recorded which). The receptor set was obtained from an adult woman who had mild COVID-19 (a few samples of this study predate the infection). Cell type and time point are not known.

The CDR3 nucleotides read TGTGCCAGCAAGGGTTCTGCGGGGCTGAACACTGAAGCTTTCTTT. It encodes CASKGSAGLNTEAFF. This chain joins TRBV7-3 and TRBJ1-1; a weak D match, TRBD1 (5 bases). The CDR3 spans 15 residues. V lost 7 bases to trimming and J lost 0 bases, with 15 bases between them. Germline loops: CDR1 SGHTA, CDR2 FQGTGA.

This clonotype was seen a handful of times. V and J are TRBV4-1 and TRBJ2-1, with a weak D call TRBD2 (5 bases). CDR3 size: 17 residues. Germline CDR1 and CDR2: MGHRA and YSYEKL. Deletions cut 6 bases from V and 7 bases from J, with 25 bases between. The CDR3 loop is CASSPTGETTGWNEQFF. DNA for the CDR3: TGCGCCAGCAGTCCAACCGGGGAGACTACTGGGTGGAATGAGCAGTTCTTC.

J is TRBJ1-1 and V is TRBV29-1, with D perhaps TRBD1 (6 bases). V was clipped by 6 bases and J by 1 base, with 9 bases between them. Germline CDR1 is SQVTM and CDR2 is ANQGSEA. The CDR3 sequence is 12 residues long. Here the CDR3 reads CSVRTENTEAFF. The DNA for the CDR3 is TGCAGCGTCCGGACAGAGAACACTGAAGCTTTCTTT.

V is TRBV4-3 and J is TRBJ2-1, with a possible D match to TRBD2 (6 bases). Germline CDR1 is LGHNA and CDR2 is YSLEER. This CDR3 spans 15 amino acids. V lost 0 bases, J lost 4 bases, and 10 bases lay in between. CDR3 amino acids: CASSQDRGTYNEQFF. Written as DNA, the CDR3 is TGCGCCAGCAGCCAAGATAGAGGGACTTACAATGAGCAGTTCTTC.

The CDR3 DNA reads TGTGCCAGCAGCGCCGTCGGGGCCCAAGAGACCCAGTACTTC. Its protein product is CASSAVGAQETQYF. This chain connects TRBV7-9 to TRBJ2-5; tentatively, D is TRBD1 or TRBD2 (5 bases each). The germline V and J ends were trimmed by 5 bases and 1 base, with 11 bases remaining between them. CDR3 size: 14 residues. Per germline, CDR1 SEHNR and CDR2 FQNEAQ (reference sequence).

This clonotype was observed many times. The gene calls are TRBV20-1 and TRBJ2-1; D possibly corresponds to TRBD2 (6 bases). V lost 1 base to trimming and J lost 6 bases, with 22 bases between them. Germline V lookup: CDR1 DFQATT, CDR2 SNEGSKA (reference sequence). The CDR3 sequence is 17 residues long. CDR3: CSARGGDSGRGGNEQFF. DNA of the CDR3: TGCAGTGCTAGAGGTGGCGATAGCGGACGAGGCGGCAATGAGCAGTTCTTC.

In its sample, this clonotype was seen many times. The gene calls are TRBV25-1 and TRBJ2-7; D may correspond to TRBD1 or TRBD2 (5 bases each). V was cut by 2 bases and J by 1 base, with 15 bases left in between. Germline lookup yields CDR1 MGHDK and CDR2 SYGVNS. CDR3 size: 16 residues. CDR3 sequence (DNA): TGTGCCAGCAGTGAAAAGTCGGGGCCGAAATCCTACGAGCAGTACTTC. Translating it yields CASSEKSGPKSYEQYF.

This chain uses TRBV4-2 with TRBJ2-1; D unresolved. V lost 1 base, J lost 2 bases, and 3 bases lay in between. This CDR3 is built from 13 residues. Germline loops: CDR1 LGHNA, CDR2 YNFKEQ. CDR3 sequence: CASSQVAYNEQFF. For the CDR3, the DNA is TGTGCCAGCAGCCAAGTGGCCTACAATGAGCAGTTCTTC.

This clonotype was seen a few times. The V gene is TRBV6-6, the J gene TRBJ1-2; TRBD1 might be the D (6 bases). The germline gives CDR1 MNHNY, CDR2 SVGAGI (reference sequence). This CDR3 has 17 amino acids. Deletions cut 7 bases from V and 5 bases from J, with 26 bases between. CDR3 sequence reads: CASTYSEVEGDGYGYTF. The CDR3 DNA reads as TGTGCCAGCACCTACTCCGAGGTAGAGGGGGATGGGTATGGCTACACCTTC.

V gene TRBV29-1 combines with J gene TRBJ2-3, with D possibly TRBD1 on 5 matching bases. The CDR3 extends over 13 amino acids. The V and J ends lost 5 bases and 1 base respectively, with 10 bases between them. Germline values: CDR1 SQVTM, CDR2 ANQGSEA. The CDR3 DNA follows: TGCAGCGTTTCAGGGATGGGCACAGATACGCAGTATTTT. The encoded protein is CSVSGMGTDTQYF.

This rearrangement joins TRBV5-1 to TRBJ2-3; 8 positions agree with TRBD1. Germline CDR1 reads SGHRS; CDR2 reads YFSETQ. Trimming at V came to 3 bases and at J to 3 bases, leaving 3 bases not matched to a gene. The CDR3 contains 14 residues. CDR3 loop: CASSSGQGTDTQYF. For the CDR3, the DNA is TGCGCCAGCAGCTCCGGACAGGGAACAGATACGCAGTATTTT.

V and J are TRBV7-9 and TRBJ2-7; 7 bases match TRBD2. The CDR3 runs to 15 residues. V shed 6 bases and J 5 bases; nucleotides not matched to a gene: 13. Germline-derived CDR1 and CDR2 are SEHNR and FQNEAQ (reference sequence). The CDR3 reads CASRSTSVRVHEQYF. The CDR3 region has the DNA TGTGCCAGCAGATCTACTAGCGTCAGAGTCCACGAGCAGTACTTC.

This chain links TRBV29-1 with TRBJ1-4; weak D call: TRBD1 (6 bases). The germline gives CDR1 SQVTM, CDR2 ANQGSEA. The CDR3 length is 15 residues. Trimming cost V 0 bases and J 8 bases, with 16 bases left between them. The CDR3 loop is CSVEDPGSQGEKLFF. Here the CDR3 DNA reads TGCAGCGTTGAAGATCCGGGGTCTCAGGGGGAAAAACTGTTTTTT.

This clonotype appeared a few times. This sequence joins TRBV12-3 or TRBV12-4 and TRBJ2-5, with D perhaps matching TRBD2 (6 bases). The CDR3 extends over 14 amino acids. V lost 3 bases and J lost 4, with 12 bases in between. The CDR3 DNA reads TGTGCCAGCAGTTTCCCCGGGAGCGGAGAGACCCAGTACTTC. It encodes CASSFPGSGETQYF.

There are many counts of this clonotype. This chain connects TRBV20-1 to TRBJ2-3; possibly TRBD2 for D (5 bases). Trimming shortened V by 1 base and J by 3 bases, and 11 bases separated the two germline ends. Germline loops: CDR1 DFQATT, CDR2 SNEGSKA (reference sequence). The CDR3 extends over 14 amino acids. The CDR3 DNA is TGCAGTGCTAGAGCCCTCGAGCGGACAGATACGCAGTATTTT. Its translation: CSARALERTDTQYF.

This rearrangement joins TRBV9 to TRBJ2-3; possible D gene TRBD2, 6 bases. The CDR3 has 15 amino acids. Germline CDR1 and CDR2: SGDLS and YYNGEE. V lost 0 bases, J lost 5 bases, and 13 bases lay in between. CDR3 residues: CASSVDGSSLDTQYF. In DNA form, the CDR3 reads TGTGCCAGCAGCGTAGACGGGAGCTCATTAGATACGCAGTATTTT.

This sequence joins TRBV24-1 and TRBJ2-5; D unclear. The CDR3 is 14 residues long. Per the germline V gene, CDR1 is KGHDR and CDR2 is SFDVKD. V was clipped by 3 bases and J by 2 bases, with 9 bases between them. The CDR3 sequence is CATSDGYLQETQYF. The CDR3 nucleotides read TGTGCCACCAGTGATGGGTATCTACAAGAGACCCAGTACTTC.